The next 21 T cell receptor beta chains were all read from a single sample in a study of blood T cell repertoires in COVID-19. The method was immunoSEQ multiplex PCR; TCRdb's version includes in-frame clones alone and lacks a portion of them. The sample contains under 450,000 clones, about nine tenths of which appear only once. The sample taken for sequencing was PBMCs or T cells enriched from blood (not recorded which). The receptors derive from a woman between 40 and 50 years old who had been exposed to COVID-19.

The chain uses TRBV29-1 and TRBJ2-5, with 10 bases identical to TRBD1. The V and J ends lost 5 bases and 3 bases, in that order; junction bases with no gene match: 6. Germline V gene data show CDR1 as SQVTM and CDR2 as ANQGSEA. This CDR3 contains 14 residues. This CDR3 is CSVRDRGPKETQYF. DNA of the CDR3: TGCAGCGTTCGAGACAGGGGGCCGAAAGAGACCCAGTACTTC.

Worth noting for this clone: Other DNA variants within this sample encode the same CDR3. The V and J genes are TRBV27 and TRBJ1-4, with TRBD1 matching 11 bases. The germline V gene has CDR1 MNHEY and CDR2 SMNVEV (reference sequence). This CDR3 region has 14 residues. V shed 6 bases, J shed 5 bases, and the junction held 2 bases outside the gene matches. The CDR3 bases are TGTGCCAGCAGCCGGGACAGGGGGAATGAAAAACTGTTTTTT. Its protein product is CASSRDRGNEKLFF.

The chain combines TRBV27 with TRBJ1-4; D gene unclear. Trimming pared 5 bases from V and 7 bases from J, leaving 20 bases between. Looked up from germline, CDR1 is MNHEY and CDR2 is SMNVEV (reference sequence). The CDR3 has 16 residues. CDR3 nucleotides: TGTGCCAGCAGTCTCCAGGCGGGGAGCAGCGGTGAAAAACTGTTTTTT. Translation: CASSLQAGSSGEKLFF.

For the CDR3, the DNA is TGCAGCGTTCTTCCCGAGGGAGGGGTGAGAACCTACGAGCAGTACTTC. It yields the protein CSVLPEGGVRTYEQYF. The V call is TRBV29-1, the J call TRBJ2-7; 7 bases are shared with TRBD2. Trimming cost V 5 bases and J 2 bases; bases outside gene matches: 15. The CDR3 loop spans 16 amino acids. Germline assignment: CDR1 SQVTM and CDR2 ANQGSEA.

The DNA of the CDR3 is TGTGCCAGCTCCCGAGGAGGGACCCCCGGGGAGCTGTTTTTT. As protein: CASSRGGTPGELFF. This chain links TRBV18 with TRBJ2-2; weak D call: TRBD2 (6 bases). Trimming took off 6 bases at V and 6 bases at J, with 14 bases between the two ends. This CDR3 has 14 residues. Germline V lookup: CDR1 KGHSH, CDR2 LQKENI.

The gene calls are TRBV4-3 and TRBJ1-2; D unclear. The CDR3 length is 14 residues. Germline CDR1 LGHNA, CDR2 YSLEER. Deletions cut 0 bases from V and 7 bases from J, with 12 bases between. CDR3 sequence: CASSQDDRVGGYTF. The DNA of the CDR3 is TGCGCCAGCAGCCAAGACGACCGGGTCGGTGGCTACACCTTC.

This chain connects TRBV24-1 to TRBJ2-3, with TRBD2 as a possible D gene (5 bases). Trimming shortened V by 0 bases and J by 0 bases, and 9 bases separated the two germline ends. Germline V gene lookup returns CDR1 KGHDR and CDR2 SFDVKD. This CDR3 contains 16 residues. The CDR3 is CATSDLRAASTDTQYF. The CDR3 coding sequence is TGTGCCACCAGTGATTTGCGAGCGGCTAGCACAGATACGCAGTATTTT.

The chain links TRBV3-1 (or the pseudogene TRBV3-2) to TRBJ1-2, with TRBD1 matching over 9 bases. The CDR3 consists of 13 residues. J lost 6 bases, V lost 3 bases, and 2 bases had no gene match. Germline assignment: CDR1 LGHDT and CDR2 YNNKEL (reference sequence). The CDR3 protein is CASSHGQGNGYTF. Written as DNA, the CDR3 is TGTGCCAGCAGCCACGGACAGGGGAATGGCTACACCTTC.

This clone was picked up one time. The CDR3 is CASSWRGKNTEAFF. The CDR3 DNA sequence: TGTGCCAGCAGTTGGCGGGGGAAGAACACTGAAGCTTTCTTT. The J gene is TRBJ1-1, the V gene TRBV6-5, with D perhaps TRBD1 (5 bases). Germline CDR1 and CDR2: MNHEY and SVGAGI. The CDR3 is 14 residues long. V gave up 4 bases and J gave up 1 base, with 10 bases separating them.

J is TRBJ2-1 and V is TRBV28, with a tentative D call TRBD2 (7 bases). Deletions cut 6 bases from V and 7 bases from J, with 22 bases between. Germline-derived CDR1 and CDR2 are MDHEN and SYDVKM. This CDR3 contains 16 residues. CDR3 protein: CASSSEAGRGANEQFF. Here the CDR3 DNA reads TGTGCCAGCAGCTCTGAGGCCGGTCGGGGGGCTAATGAGCAGTTCTTC.

This clone turned up a few times. V gene TRBV18 combines with J gene TRBJ1-1, with 10 bases aligning to TRBD1. The trim removed 5 bases at V and 1 base at J, leaving 7 bases unmatched. In germline, CDR1 is KGHSH, CDR2 LQKENI. The CDR3 extends over 16 amino acids. The chain's CDR3 is CASSRDRGGQNTEAFF. The DNA for the CDR3 is TGTGCCAGCTCAAGGGACAGGGGCGGACAGAACACTGAAGCTTTCTTT. Complete variable domain (other parts from reference TRBV18 and TRBJ1-1): NAGVMQNPRHLVRRRGQEARLRCSPMKGHSHVYWYRQLPEEGLKFMVYLQKENIIDESGMPKERFSAEFPKEGPSILRIQQVVRGDSAAYFCASSRDRGGQNTEAFFGQGTRLTVV.

This chain uses TRBV25-1 with TRBJ1-2; TRBD1 is a possible D gene (6 bases). Germline CDR1 MGHDK, CDR2 SYGVNS. Deletions cut 1 base from V and 3 bases from J, with 9 bases between. This CDR3 has 14 amino acids. CDR3 residues: CASSELGAHYGYTF. The CDR3 DNA reads as TGTGCCAGCAGTGAATTGGGGGCCCACTATGGCTACACCTTC.

The chain links TRBV30 to TRBJ1-1, with D perhaps TRBD1 (5 bases). Trimming stripped 5 bases from V and 1 base from J, with 11 bases between. The CDR3 has 13 residues. CDR1 is GTSNPN, CDR2 SVGIG, per germline (reference sequence). CDR3 protein: CAWGGYSNTEAFF. The CDR3 region has the DNA TGTGCCTGGGGGGGGTACTCGAACACTGAAGCTTTCTTT.

The chain uses TRBV7-2 and TRBJ2-7; 10 bases are a match to TRBD2. The germline CDR1 and CDR2 sequences are SGHTA and FQGNSA. This CDR3 is 15 amino acids long. The V segment lost 5 bases and the J segment 0 bases; nucleotides outside the gene matches: 4. The CDR3 nucleotides are TGTGCCAGCAGCCCTACTAGCGGGGACTCCTACGAGCAGTACTTC. Amino acids: CASSPTSGDSYEQYF.

CDR3 sequence: CASSFRGAKNSPLHF. Written as DNA, the CDR3 is TGTGCCAGCAGCTTCAGGGGGGCGAAGAATTCACCCCTCCACTTT. The rearrangement links TRBV7-2 to TRBJ1-6; TRBD1 matches at 7 bases. This CDR3 comprises 15 residues. Germline assignment: CDR1 SGHTA and CDR2 FQGNSA. After removal of 3 bases from V and 7 bases from J, the junction contained 6 bases not matched to a gene.

The chain couples TRBV24-1 to TRBJ1-2; D uncertain. The CDR3 runs to 13 residues. CDR1 KGHDR and CDR2 SFDVKD come from the germline V gene. V was pared by 5 bases and J by 6 bases, with 12 bases between. CDR3 amino acids: CATSGRHSDGYTF. The CDR3 region has the DNA TGTGCCACCAGTGGTAGGCACAGTGATGGCTACACCTTC.

The CDR3 coding sequence is TGTGCCAGCAGTCAAATCGGACAGGGTGATGAAAAACTGTTTTTT. It translates to CASSQIGQGDEKLFF. The rearrangement joins TRBV11-3 to TRBJ1-4; 8 bases are a match to TRBD1. After removal of 6 bases from V and 6 bases from J, the junction contained 9 bases not matched to a gene. CDR3 length: 15 residues. Per the germline V gene, CDR1 is SGHNT and CDR2 is YENEEA.

The chain carries TRBV3-1 (or the pseudogene TRBV3-2) and TRBJ1-5; TRBD1 agrees at 7 bases. CDR3 size: 13 residues. With 4 bases clipped from V and 6 bases from J, the junction kept 3 bases outside the gene matches. Per germline, CDR1 LGHDT and CDR2 YNNKEL (reference sequence). The CDR3 sequence: CASSRDSRQPQHF. In DNA form, the CDR3 reads TGTGCCAGCAGCCGGGACAGCCGTCAGCCCCAGCATTTT.

The chain combines TRBV5-1 with TRBJ2-1, with 11 bases matching TRBD2. The germline CDR1 and CDR2 sequences are SGHRS and YFSETQ. V gave up 4 bases and J gave up 7 bases; unmatched junction bases: 7. The CDR3 is 15 residues long. CDR3: CASSLSGGAQNEQFF. DNA of the CDR3: TGCGCCAGCAGCCTTAGCGGGGGGGCCCAGAATGAGCAGTTCTTC. The whole variable domain, filled in from reference TRBV5-1 and TRBJ2-1, reads KAGVTQTPRYLIKTRGQQVTLSCSPISGHRSVSWYQQTPGQGLQFLFEYFSETQRNKGNFPGRFSGRQFSNSRSEMNVSTLELGDSALYLCASSLSGGAQNEQFFGPGTRLTVL.

This chain joins TRBV3-1 (or the pseudogene TRBV3-2) and TRBJ1-2; 7 nucleotides agree with TRBD1. In germline, CDR1 is LGHDT, CDR2 YNNKEL (reference sequence). CDR3 length: 13 amino acids. Trimming at V came to 6 bases and at J to 6 bases, leaving 7 bases not matched to a gene. The CDR3 bases are TGTGCCAGCAGTCATACACAGGGGCATGGCTACACCTTC. It translates to CASSHTQGHGYTF.

A remark on this clone: A read error may account for a junction end that differs from germline. The chain combines TRBV5-1 with TRBJ2-1; 13 bases map to TRBD2. Germline loops: CDR1 SGHRS, CDR2 YFSETQ. The CDR3 has 15 amino acids. This chain's CDR3 is CASSLEGSLAGGQLF. As DNA, the CDR3 is TGCGCCAGCAGCTTGGAAGGTTCACTAGCGGGGGGGCAACTCTTC.